This T cell receptor (beta chain) was retrieved from a study of yellow fever vaccine responses in identical twins. MiXCR, run by TCRdb on the RT-PCR reads, gives a single entry per CDR3 protein. Seen here are some 2,200 distinct CDR3 sequences, approximately 7.8% observed once, and the top ten hold around 4.1%. Losses at the gene ends were 3 bases for V and 1 base for J; bases not matched to a gene: 13. The V gene's germline CDR1 is LNHDA and CDR2 SQIVND (reference sequence). The CDR3 contains 18 residues. This TCR was recovered from a young woman who received the yellow fever vaccine. This sample comprised T cells from blood (PBMCs), unsorted or a sorted subset (not recorded which), obtained approximately 25 months after vaccination. V usage is TRBV19 and J usage is TRBJ2-3; 7 bases agree with TRBD2. CDR3 sequence (DNA): TGTGCCAGTAGTATCCCCAATTTATCTAGCGGAGGCACAGATACGCAGTATTTT. The encoded protein is CASSIPNLSSGGTDTQYF.